The source of this T cell receptor beta chain is a study of T cells in localized non-small cell lung cancer. Sequencing was performed with immunoSEQ multiplex PCR; in TCRdb, only in-frame clones are kept and a portion is missing. The table lists about 47,000 clones, approximately 90% of them singletons. V was cut by 4 bases and J by 0 bases, with 4 bases left in between. The CDR3 runs to 12 residues. Germline CDR1 reads SQVTM; CDR2 reads ANQGSEA. The receptor was derived from a man aged 35 to 69 with stage II lung adenocarcinoma. The sample consisted of PBMCs, taken before any cancer treatment. V usage is TRBV29-1 and J usage is TRBJ1-5; no firm D call. The DNA for the CDR3 is TGCAGCGTTGGTAATAGCAATCAGCCCCAGCATTTT. It codes for CSVGNSNQPQHF.